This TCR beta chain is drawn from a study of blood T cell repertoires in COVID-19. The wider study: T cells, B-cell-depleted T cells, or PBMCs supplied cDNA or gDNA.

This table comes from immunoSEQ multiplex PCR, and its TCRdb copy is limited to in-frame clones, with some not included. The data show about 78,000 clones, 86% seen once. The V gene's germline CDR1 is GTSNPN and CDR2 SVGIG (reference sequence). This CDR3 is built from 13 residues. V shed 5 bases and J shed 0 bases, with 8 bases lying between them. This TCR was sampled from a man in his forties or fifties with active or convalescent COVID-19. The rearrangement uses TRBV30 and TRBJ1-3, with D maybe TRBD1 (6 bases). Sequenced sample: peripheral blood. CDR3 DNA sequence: TGTGCCTGGGACAGGAGCTCTGGAAACACCATATATTTT. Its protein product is CAWDRSSGNTIYF.